This T cell receptor (beta chain) is drawn from a study of a mutant IDH1 vaccine in newly diagnosed glioma. As for the study in general: An approximately 62% male, 37.5% female split and a mean age of about 43 years characterized treated patients. Patients' prior therapy spanned radiotherapy, temozolomide, or both; most underwent both. General study findings and limits: Changes to the top peripheral T cell clonotypes appeared unrelated to pseudoprogression.

As to this clone: What it binds is not known.

Generated by immunoSEQ multiplex PCR, the TCRdb table keeps only in-frame clones and is missing some. The repertoire includes about 68,000 clones, around 74% of them detected once, and over 8% sits in the top ten. Germline V gene lookup returns CDR1 MNHEY and CDR2 SMNVEV (reference sequence). This CDR3 comprises 14 residues. V was clipped by 4 bases and J by 7 bases, with 16 bases between them. Time point of the sample: baseline, week 1 (first vaccination visit). Sample treatment: pre-vaccination baseline after standard-of-care therapy. The sequencing used PBMCs, collected from a glioma patient treated with radiotherapy, temozolomide or both. This clonotype was obtained from a man between 50 and 59 years old with glioma. V gene TRBV27 combines with J gene TRBJ1-2; D is undetermined. CDR3 bases: TGTGCCAGCAGTTCGAGCGACTCGGGAGCTGGCTACACCTTC. Its protein is CASSSSDSGAGYTF.